These 26 T cell receptor beta chains came from one sample sequenced in a study of T cells expressing NK-cell markers. TCRdb reprocessed the 5' RACE reads, with one entry per CDR3 protein and no DNA. The sample data list roughly 390,000 distinct CDR3 sequences. Input material: blood T cells: a sorted CD56 or NKG2C T cell subset, CD4+ or CD8+ T cells, or bulk PBMC T cells (not recorded which). These receptor sequences come from a woman aged 50 to 60 in good health.

J is TRBJ2-1 and V is TRBV5-1; TCRdb returns TRBD2, unconfirmable since there is no DNA. CDR1 and CDR2 (germline): SGHRS, YFSETQ. The CDR3 loop spans 16 amino acids. The CDR3 loop is CASSLVAGSSYNEQFF.

This sequence joins TRBV30 and TRBJ2-3; the TCRdb call, TRBD2, lacks DNA for checking. The CDR3 extends over 14 amino acids. Germline V gene sequence: CDR1 GTSNPN, CDR2 SVGIG (reference sequence). The CDR3 loop is CAWTRTPSTDTQYF.

This chain's CDR3 is CSVYRGHPYNEQFF. The rearrangement uses TRBV29-1 and TRBJ2-1; TCRdb's D call, TRBD1, is unchecked because there is no DNA. The CDR3 has 14 residues. Germline CDR1 SQVTM, CDR2 ANQGSEA.

The V and J genes are TRBV5-1 and TRBJ2-7; the D call of TRBD2 rests on TCRdb alone, since no DNA is present to check it. The germline gives CDR1 SGHRS, CDR2 YFSETQ. This CDR3 has 12 amino acids. CDR3: CASSPSGIEQYF.

This chain connects TRBV11-2 to TRBJ2-5; lacking DNA, the TRBD1 call made by TCRdb goes unchecked. Germline V CDR1 and CDR2: SGHAT, FQNNGV. The CDR3 totals 18 residues. The CDR3 sequence is CASSLDFRERYRVETQYF.

The chain is built from TRBV25-1 and TRBJ1-4; TCRdb proposes TRBD1, but this gene call is untestable without DNA. The CDR3 consists of 19 residues. Germline-derived CDR1 and CDR2 are MGHDK and SYGVNS. CDR3 residues: CASSELRGHATSPLEKLFF.

J is TRBJ1-6 and V is TRBV6-5; there is no DNA to check the TCRdb D call of TRBD1. The germline V gene encodes CDR1 MNHEY and CDR2 SVGAGI. The CDR3 covers 15 residues. CDR3 protein: CASSYGLGDSSPLHF.

V and J are TRBV12-3 or TRBV12-4 and TRBJ1-2. The CDR3 loop spans 13 amino acids. The CDR3: CASSLKAGRGYTF.

The chain is built from TRBV27 and TRBJ1-3; TCRdb reports TRBD1, a call that lacks DNA to check it against. Germline V gene lookup returns CDR1 MNHEY and CDR2 SMNVEV (reference sequence). This CDR3 has 14 amino acids. Here the CDR3 reads CASSDGTLGNTIYF.

V gene TRBV10-3 combines with J gene TRBJ2-7. The CDR3 is made up of 15 amino acids. Germline CDR1 and CDR2: ENHRY and SYGVKD. This chain's CDR3 is CAISESIIGSYEQYF.

V usage is TRBV10-3 and J usage is TRBJ1-1; lacking DNA, the TRBD1 call made by TCRdb goes unchecked. CDR1 is ENHRY, CDR2 SYGVKD, per germline. The CDR3 has 17 amino acids. The CDR3 is CAIRRAILQGMNTEAFF.

The V and J genes are TRBV13 and TRBJ2-2; TCRdb picks TRBD2, but there is no DNA to check that call. CDR1 is PRHDT and CDR2 is FYEKMQ in the germline V gene (reference sequence). This CDR3 region has 17 residues. CDR3 sequence reads: CASHFSLSGRKDRELFF.

This chain connects TRBV6-5 to TRBJ2-5; TCRdb designates TRBD2, a call that cannot be tested without DNA. Germline V CDR1 and CDR2: MNHEY, SVGAGI. CDR3 size: 15 residues. CDR3 region: CASSSPAGEKETQYF.

This chain joins TRBV3-1 and TRBJ2-1; without DNA, the TCRdb call of TRBD1 cannot be checked. CDR1 LGHDT and CDR2 YNNKEL come from the germline V gene (reference sequence). The CDR3 loop spans 12 amino acids. This chain's CDR3 is CASNRGSDEQFF.

V is TRBV10-2 and J is TRBJ2-1. The CDR3 totals 13 residues. From germline, CDR1 is WSHSY and CDR2 SAAADI. The CDR3 loop is CASSERWPNEQFF.

The CDR3 loop is CASSYRTDNSPLHF. The J gene is TRBJ1-6, the V gene TRBV12-3 or TRBV12-4; no DNA is available, so the TRBD1 call from TCRdb remains unchecked. The CDR3 has 14 amino acids.

The chain has TRBV19 and TRBJ2-1; TCRdb's assignment of TRBD2 cannot be checked, as there is no DNA. Per the germline V gene, CDR1 is LNHDA and CDR2 is SQIVND (reference sequence). There are 18 residues in the CDR3. CDR3: CASSAGTSGAHIYNEQFF.

The rearrangement uses TRBV4-2 and TRBJ2-1. The CDR3 runs 15 residues. The germline gives CDR1 LGHNA, CDR2 YNFKEQ. The CDR3 loop is CASSQDGLYTNEQFF.

V gene TRBV6-6 combines with J gene TRBJ2-5; TCRdb's D gene call, TRBD2, goes unchecked for lack of DNA. From germline, CDR1 is MNHNY and CDR2 SVGAGI (reference sequence). This CDR3 spans 16 amino acids. CDR3 sequence: CASSYGTPLGQETQYF.

The chain is built from TRBV12-3 or TRBV12-4 and TRBJ1-3; TCRdb lists TRBD1, though no DNA is available to test this call. The length of the CDR3 is 16 residues. The CDR3 spells CASSWDRWSSGNTIYF.

The chain carries TRBV12-3 or TRBV12-4 and TRBJ1-1; the TCRdb call, TRBD1, lacks DNA for checking. CDR3 length: 16 residues. The CDR3 reads CASSLLTGGAGTEAFF.

This rearrangement joins TRBV29-1 to TRBJ2-7. Per the germline V gene, CDR1 is SQVTM and CDR2 is ANQGSEA. The CDR3 is made up of 14 amino acids. This CDR3 is CSVEGDTVSYEQYF.

The chain joins TRBV7-6 to TRBJ2-2; with no DNA, the TCRdb D assignment of TRBD2 cannot be verified. This CDR3 region has 18 residues. CDR1 is SGHVS and CDR2 is FNYEAQ in the germline V gene. The CDR3 reads CASSFGSGSGWNTGELFF.

The chain couples TRBV10-2 to TRBJ2-3; the TCRdb call, TRBD2, lacks DNA for checking. This CDR3 region has 15 residues. CDR1 is WSHSY, CDR2 SAAADI, per germline. This CDR3 is CASRLADNPPDTQYF.

The V call is TRBV12-3 or TRBV12-4, the J call TRBJ2-4; TCRdb reports TRBD1, a call that lacks DNA to check it against. This CDR3 comprises 14 residues. The CDR3 sequence: CASSLISGADIQYF.

V usage is TRBV7-9 and J usage is TRBJ1-2. This CDR3 region has 14 residues. CDR1 is SEHNR and CDR2 is FQNEAQ in the germline V gene (reference sequence). The CDR3 loop is CASSLGTEFYGYTF.